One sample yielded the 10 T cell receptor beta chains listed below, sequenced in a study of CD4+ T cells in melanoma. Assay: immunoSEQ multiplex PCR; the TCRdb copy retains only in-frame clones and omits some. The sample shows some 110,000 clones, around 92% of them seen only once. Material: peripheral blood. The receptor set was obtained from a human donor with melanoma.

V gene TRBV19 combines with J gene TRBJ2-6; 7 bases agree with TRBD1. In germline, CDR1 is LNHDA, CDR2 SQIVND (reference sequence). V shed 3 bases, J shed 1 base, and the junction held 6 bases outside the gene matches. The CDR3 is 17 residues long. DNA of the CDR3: TGTGCCAGTAGTATGCTACAGGGGCAGTCTGGGGCCAACGTCCTGACTTTC. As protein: CASSMLQGQSGANVLTF.

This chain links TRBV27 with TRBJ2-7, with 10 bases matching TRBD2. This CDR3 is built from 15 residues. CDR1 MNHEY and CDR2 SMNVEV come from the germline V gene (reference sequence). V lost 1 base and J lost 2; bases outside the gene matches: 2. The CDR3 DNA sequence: TGTGCCAGCAGTTTATATAGCGGGGGGCCCTACGAGCAGTACTTC. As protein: CASSLYSGGPYEQYF.

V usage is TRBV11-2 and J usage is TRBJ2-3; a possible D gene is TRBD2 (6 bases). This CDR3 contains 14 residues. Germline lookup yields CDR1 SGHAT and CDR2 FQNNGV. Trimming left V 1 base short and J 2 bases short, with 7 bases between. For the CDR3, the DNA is TGTGCCAGCAGCTTAGGGGGGGTCACAGATACGCAGTATTTT. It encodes CASSLGGVTDTQYF.

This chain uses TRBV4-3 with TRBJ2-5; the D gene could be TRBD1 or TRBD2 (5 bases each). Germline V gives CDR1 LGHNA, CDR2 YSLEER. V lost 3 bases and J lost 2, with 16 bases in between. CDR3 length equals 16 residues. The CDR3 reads CASSQGVVGSQETQYF. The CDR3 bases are TGCGCCAGCAGCCAGGGGGTCGTAGGGAGTCAAGAGACCCAGTACTTC.

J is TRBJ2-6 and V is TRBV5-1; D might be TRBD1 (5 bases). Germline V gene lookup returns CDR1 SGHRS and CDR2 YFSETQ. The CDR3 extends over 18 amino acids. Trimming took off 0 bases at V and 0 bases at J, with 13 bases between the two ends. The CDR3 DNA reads TGCGCCAGCAGCTTGGGACAGAGCACACTCTCTGGGGCCAACGTCCTGACTTTC. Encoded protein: CASSLGQSTLSGANVLTF.

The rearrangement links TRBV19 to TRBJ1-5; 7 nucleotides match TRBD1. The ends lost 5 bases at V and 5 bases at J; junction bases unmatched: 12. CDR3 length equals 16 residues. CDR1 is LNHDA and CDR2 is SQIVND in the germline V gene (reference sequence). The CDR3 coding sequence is TGTGCCAGTAGTCCGCCATATGTCAGGGGGGATCAGCCCCAGCATTTT. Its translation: CASSPPYVRGDQPQHF.

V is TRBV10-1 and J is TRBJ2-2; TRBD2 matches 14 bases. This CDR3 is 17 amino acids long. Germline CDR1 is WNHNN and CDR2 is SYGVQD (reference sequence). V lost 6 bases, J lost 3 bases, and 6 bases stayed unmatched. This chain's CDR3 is CASSPGTSGSYTGELFF. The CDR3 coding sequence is TGCGCCAGCAGCCCCGGGACTAGCGGGAGTTACACCGGGGAGCTGTTTTTT.

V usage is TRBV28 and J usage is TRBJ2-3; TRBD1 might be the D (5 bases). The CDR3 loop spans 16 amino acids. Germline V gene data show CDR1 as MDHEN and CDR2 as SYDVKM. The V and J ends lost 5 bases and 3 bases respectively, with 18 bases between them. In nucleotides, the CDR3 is TGTGCCAGCAGTCTATCCTCAGGGCCCAGGACAGATACGCAGTATTTT. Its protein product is CASSLSSGPRTDTQYF.

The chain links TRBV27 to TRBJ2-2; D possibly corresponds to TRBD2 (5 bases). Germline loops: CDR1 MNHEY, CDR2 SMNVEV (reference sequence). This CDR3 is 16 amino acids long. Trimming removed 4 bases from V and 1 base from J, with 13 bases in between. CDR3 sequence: CASSSLAGLNTGELFF. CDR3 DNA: TGTGCCAGCAGTTCACTGGCGGGCCTGAACACCGGGGAGCTGTTTTTT.

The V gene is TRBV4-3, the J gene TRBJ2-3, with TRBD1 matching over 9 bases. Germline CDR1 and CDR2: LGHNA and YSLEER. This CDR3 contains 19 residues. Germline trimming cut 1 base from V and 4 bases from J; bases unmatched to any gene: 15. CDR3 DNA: TGCGCCAGCAGCCAAGCCATTCTCTCCGGGACAGGGCGGGCAGATACGCAGTATTTT. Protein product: CASSQAILSGTGRADTQYF.